This TCR beta chain comes out of a study of T cells in Graves' hyperthyroidism and ophthalmopathy. Amplified regions were TCR beta CDR3 sequences from RNA transcripts. HTBI primers were the set used in a first-round RT-PCR of the TCR CDR3. TCRdb processed the multiplex PCR reads anew with MiXCR; each CDR3 protein has one entry. This table has about 290,000 distinct CDR3 sequences, around 15% appearing once. This clonotype came up many times. The target antigen is unknown. The V and J ends lost 2 bases and 1 base respectively, with 14 bases between them. Germline V CDR1 and CDR2: SGHVS, FQNEAQ. This CDR3 has 16 residues. Study-level points and caveats: Researchers found most expanded thyroid clonotypes above 0.001 in blood as well.

The diagnostic basis comprised clinical symptoms, serum thyroxine and TRAb, thyroid ultrasound and orbital computed tomography. The chain recombines TRBV7-8 with TRBJ1-2, with D uncertain. The sample comprised blood. This TCR came from a middle-aged woman with Graves' hyperthyroidism. This CDR3 reads CASSLRRTVDNYGYTF. CDR3 sequence (DNA): TGTGCCAGCAGCTTACGACGTACTGTCGATAACTATGGCTACACCTTC.